The 4 T cell receptor beta chains in this list originate from one sample, sequenced in a study of T cell responses to AZD1222 COVID-19 vaccine. Clones were read by immunoSEQ multiplex PCR, and TCRdb kept only the in-frame ones, dropping some. The sample includes roughly 120,000 clones, about nine tenths seen only once; the top ten take approximately 2.5%. The source was peripheral blood, collected 28 days after the second AZD1222 dose. The receptors come from an adult who received the AZD1222 COVID-19 vaccine.

V and J are TRBV2 and TRBJ1-2; possible D gene TRBD1, 5 bases. This CDR3 contains 13 residues. With 4 bases removed from V and 7 bases from J, the gap between germline ends came to 13 bases. Germline CDR1 and CDR2: SNHLY and FYNNEI. CDR3 DNA sequence: TGTGCCAGCAGTGGAGGCAGGGAGCTTGGCTACACCTTC. Encoded protein: CASSGGRELGYTF. Supplemented by reference TRBV2 and TRBJ1-2, the full variable domain reads EPEVTQTPSHQVTQMGQEVILRCVPISNHLYFYWYRQILGQKVEFLVSFYNNEISEKSEIFDDQFSVERPDGSNFTLKIRSTKLEDSAMYFCASSGGRELGYTFGSGTRLTVV.

The chain is built from TRBV19 and TRBJ1-2; no firm D call. This CDR3 region has 11 residues. CDR1 LNHDA and CDR2 SQIVND come from the germline V gene (reference sequence). V was pared by 6 bases and J by 5 bases, with 7 bases between. Here the CDR3 DNA reads TGTGCCAGTAGATCCGGTTATGGCTACACCTTC. As protein: CASRSGYGYTF.

This rearrangement joins TRBV5-5 to TRBJ2-1, with no clear D. The CDR3 length is 13 residues. Trimming took 0 bases from V and 9 from J, leaving 10 bases between them. The germline CDR1 and CDR2 sequences are SGHKS and YYEKEE (reference sequence). The CDR3 region has the DNA TGTGCCAGCAGCTTGGTTCCAGGCTTTGAGCAGTTCTTC. It is translated as CASSLVPGFEQFF.

V gene TRBV5-1 combines with J gene TRBJ1-1, with TRBD1 matching over 7 bases. V was clipped by 3 bases and J by 1 base; unmatched bases: 9. Germline loops: CDR1 SGHRS, CDR2 YFSETQ. There are 16 residues in the CDR3. The CDR3 coding sequence is TGCGCCAGCAGCTCCCGGAGGAGGGACAGGAACACTGAAGCTTTCTTT. The encoded protein is CASSSRRRDRNTEAFF.